This TCR beta chain originates from a study of control samples from healthy donors and cancer patients. This clone has just one count. Generated by immunoSEQ multiplex PCR, the TCRdb table keeps only in-frame clones and is missing some. Of tens of thousands of clones in the sample, about four fifths were seen once. The clonotype originates from a man aged 65-85 years with lung cancer. The sequenced sample was PBMCs.

Written as DNA, the CDR3 is TGTGCCTGGAGTGGTGGGACAGGTCGGACAGATACGCAGTATTTT. Translated, it gives CAWSGGTGRTDTQYF. This chain uses TRBV30 with TRBJ2-3; TRBD1 matches at 8 bases. The CDR3 runs to 15 residues. V lost 1 base to trimming and J lost 3 bases; unmatched junction nucleotides: 6. CDR1 is GTSNPN and CDR2 is SVGIG in the germline V gene (reference sequence).